This T cell receptor (beta chain) stems from a study of T cells in Graves' hyperthyroidism and ophthalmopathy. This CDR3 comprises 16 residues. CDR1 and CDR2 (germline): SEHNR, FQNEAQ (reference sequence). The germline V and J ends were trimmed by 1 base and 7 bases, with 16 bases remaining between them. This clonotype was detected a few times. RNA transcripts gave rise to amplified TCR beta CDR3 regions. Carried out on the TCR CDR3, a first-round RT-PCR used the HTBI primer set. TCRdb fed the multiplex PCR reads into MiXCR, producing one record per CDR3 protein. The sample has 250,000 to 300,000 distinct CDR3 sequences, roughly 15% seen once.

The receptor was derived from a woman between 40 and 50 years old with Graves' hyperthyroidism. Sequenced material: blood. This chain connects TRBV7-9 to TRBJ1-4, with D tentatively TRBD1 (5 bases). CDR3 sequence (DNA): TGTGCCAGCAGCTTAGGGCAGGGCGGCGGAGGTGAAAAACTGTTTTTT. Translated, it gives CASSLGQGGGGEKLFF. The whole variable domain, remainder taken from reference TRBV7-9 and TRBJ1-4, is DTGVSQNPRHKITKRGQNVTFRCDPISEHNRLYWYRQTLGQGPEFLTYFQNEAQLEKSRLLSDRFSAERPKGSFSTLEIQRTEQGDSAMYLCASSLGQGGGGEKLFFGSGTQLSVL.